A selection of T cell receptor beta chains follows, all from one sample in a study of identical twins. Each CDR3 protein gets one entry after TCRdb re-called the 5' RACE reads with MiXCR. The sample has 500,000 to 650,000 distinct CDR3 sequences; approximately 20% are singletons. These data were also filed under a second study, of yellow fever vaccine responses in identical twins.

The material sequenced was CD4+ T cells sorted from blood. These receptor sequences come from a woman younger than 35 in good health. Both conserved end residues are trimmed from each CDR3. Some rows have no size entry. The others give once, few or many, or a class for an expanded clone.

V gene	clone size	J gene	CDR3 protein
TRBV24-1	-	TRBJ2-2	ATSDPDRTNTGELF
TRBV20-1	-	TRBJ2-7	SARGGAKTREQY
TRBV5-1	many	TRBJ1-1	ASSLGGGSTEAF
TRBV12-3/TRBV12-4	-	TRBJ2-1	ASTLGLGGEQF
TRBV20-1	few	TRBJ2-1	SARGTGTRNYNEQF
TRBV2	-	TRBJ2-1	ASSEGGGQVEQF
TRBV4-1	-	TRBJ2-1	ASSHGRGSGNYNEQF
TRBV18	-	TRBJ2-5	ASSPQNRVNQETQY
TRBV6-5	-	TRBJ2-2	ASSSVTLQHTGELF
TRBV5-6	-	TRBJ2-2	ASSSAGQANTGELF
TRBV19	-	TRBJ1-5	ASSMSRRLGNQPQH
TRBV11-2	few	TRBJ2-3	ASNPRMGPDTQY
TRBV19	-	TRBJ1-5	ASSLGIQPQH
TRBV11-2	-	TRBJ2-2	ASSATGTGVTGELF
TRBV4-1	-	TRBJ2-5	ASSQEGGGGETQY
TRBV12-3/TRBV12-4	-	TRBJ2-1	ASSPGTYRGPHEQF
TRBV12-3/TRBV12-4	few	TRBJ2-1	ASSFPASGSFEQF
TRBV12-3/TRBV12-4	-	TRBJ2-6	ASSRVGGSSGANVLT
TRBV7-8	-	TRBJ2-3	ASNPYWAGVQDTQY
TRBV20-1	-	TRBJ1-1	SAKMTGGDTEAF
TRBV3-1	few	TRBJ2-3	ASSSHEAQY
TRBV12-3/TRBV12-4	-	TRBJ1-1	ASSPREGTEAF
TRBV27	-	TRBJ2-1	ASSLRGQVQQF
TRBV20-1	-	TRBJ1-3	SAEGPSGNTIY
TRBV12-5	-	TRBJ2-7	ASGLASLAGGLMGEQY
TRBV2	-	TRBJ1-1	ASHRLWNTEAF
TRBV29-1	few	TRBJ2-1	SVFPSPTNEQF
TRBV20-1	-	TRBJ2-2	SARAYRNGELF
TRBV12-3/TRBV12-4	-	TRBJ2-2	ASSKREWGTGELF
TRBV5-3	-	TRBJ1-1	ARSRPGPNTEAF
TRBV12-3/TRBV12-4	-	TRBJ2-1	ASSRGSDNEQF
TRBV12-3/TRBV12-4	many	TRBJ2-7	ASSLGQSYEQY
TRBV6-5	-	TRBJ2-2	ASSYQPQGTGELF
TRBV6-5	-	TRBJ1-1	ASSSTGPSEAF
TRBV20-1	-	TRBJ1-6	SAGAGPRSPLH
TRBV12-3/TRBV12-4	few	TRBJ1-2	ASSLAQGLNYGYT
TRBV12-3/TRBV12-4	few	TRBJ2-1	ASSRLQGPQF
TRBV11-1	-	TRBJ2-6	ASSLVPAPKFSGANVLT
TRBV12-3/TRBV12-4	-	TRBJ2-7	ASSLEINYEQY
TRBV5-1	-	TRBJ2-7	ASSLTLLEAREQY
TRBV27	-	TRBJ2-3	ATSPEIAQRETQY
TRBV3-1	few	TRBJ1-1	ASSPRDGMNTEAF
TRBV10-3	-	TRBJ2-5	ATEGGDRETQY
TRBV20-1	-	TRBJ2-7	SARDSAYEQY
TRBV18	many	TRBJ1-1	ASSPGTETEAF
TRBV3-1	-	TRBJ2-5	ASSPPVSETQY
TRBV5-1	-	TRBJ1-1	ASSSYGGTEAF
TRBV20-1	-	TRBJ2-3	SARILAGGPLDTQY
TRBV21-1	-	TRBJ2-7	ASSKGGSGKPEQY
TRBV14	-	TRBJ2-3	ASSSREPFPRPTDTQY
TRBV15	few	TRBJ1-5	ATSRDVGGSNQPQH
TRBV5-1	few	TRBJ1-1	ASSWDRSTEAF
TRBV20-1	few	TRBJ2-2	SANGGGSTGELF
TRBV28	few	TRBJ2-1	ASTQVPELAGEQF
TRBV24-1	-	TRBJ2-7	ATSESGTGREQY
TRBV5-1	-	TRBJ2-3	ASSFRPQTGDTDTQY
TRBV7-2	-	TRBJ1-6	ASSDGPLGSPLH
TRBV20-1	-	TRBJ2-7	SAAGLAGSKEQY
TRBV20-1	few	TRBJ2-1	SGGEREVPYNEQF